Detailed here is one T cell receptor beta chain. This entry belongs to a study of T cell responses to AZD1222 COVID-19 vaccine. The protocol was immunoSEQ multiplex PCR, while the TCRdb copy is restricted to in-frame clones and leaves out a portion. The profile shows fewer than 150,000 clones, around nine tenths of them singletons. The sequences come from peripheral blood, collected on day 0 of AZD1222 vaccination. This TCR derives from an adult in good health.

The CDR3 DNA is TGTGCCAGCAGCGTAGAAGCATTAGGGCACAACACCGGGGAGCTGTTTTTT. Translated: CASSVEALGHNTGELFF. The V gene is TRBV9, the J gene TRBJ2-2; D gene uncertain. From germline, CDR1 is SGDLS and CDR2 YYNGEE. The CDR3 is 17 residues long. V lost 0 bases to trimming and J lost 2 bases, with 14 bases between them.